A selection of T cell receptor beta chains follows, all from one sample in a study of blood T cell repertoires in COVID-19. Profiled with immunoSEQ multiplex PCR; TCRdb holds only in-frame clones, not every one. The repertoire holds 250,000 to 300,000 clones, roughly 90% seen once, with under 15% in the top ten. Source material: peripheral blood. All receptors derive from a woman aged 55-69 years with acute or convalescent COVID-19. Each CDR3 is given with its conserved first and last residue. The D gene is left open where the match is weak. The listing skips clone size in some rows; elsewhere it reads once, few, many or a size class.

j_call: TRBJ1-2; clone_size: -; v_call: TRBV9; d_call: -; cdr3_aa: CASSIMGGGPSNYGYTF; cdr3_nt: TGTGCCAGCAGCATAATGGGGGGAGGACCCTCTAACTATGGCTACACCTTC
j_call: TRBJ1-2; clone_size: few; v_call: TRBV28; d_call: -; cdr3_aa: CASSLREDNYGYTF; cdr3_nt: TGTGCCAGCAGTTTAAGGGAGGATAACTATGGCTACACCTTC
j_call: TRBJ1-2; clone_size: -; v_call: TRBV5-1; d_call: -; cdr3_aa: CASSLAGGANNYGYTF; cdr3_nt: TGCGCCAGCAGCTTGGCCGGGGGGGCCAACAACTATGGCTACACCTTC
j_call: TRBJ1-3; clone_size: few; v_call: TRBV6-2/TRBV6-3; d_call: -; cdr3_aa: CASSYPTGSSGNTIYF; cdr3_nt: TGTGCCAGCAGTTACCCTACAGGAAGCTCTGGAAACACCATATATTTT
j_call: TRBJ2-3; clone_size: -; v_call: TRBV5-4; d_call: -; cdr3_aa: CASSLPGTPGDF; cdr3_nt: TGTGCCAGCAGCTTGCCCGGGACCCCGGGGGATTTT
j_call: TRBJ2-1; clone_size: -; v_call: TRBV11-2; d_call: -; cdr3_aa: CASSLGGPNEQFF; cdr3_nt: TGTGCCAGCAGCTTGGGGGGGCCCAATGAGCAGTTCTTC
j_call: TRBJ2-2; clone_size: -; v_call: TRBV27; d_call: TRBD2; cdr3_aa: CASRLTSGVNTGELFF; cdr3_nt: TGTGCCAGCAGATTGACTAGCGGGGTTAACACCGGGGAGCTGTTTTTT
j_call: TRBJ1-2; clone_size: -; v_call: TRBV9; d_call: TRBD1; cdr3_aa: CASSTGQGAYGYTF; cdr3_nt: TGTGCCAGCAGCACGGGACAGGGCGCCTATGGCTACACCTTC
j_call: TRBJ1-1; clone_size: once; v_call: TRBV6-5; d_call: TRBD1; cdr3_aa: CASSPGQGLMAFF; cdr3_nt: TGTGCCAGCAGTCCGGGACAGGGGTTGATGGCTTTCTTT
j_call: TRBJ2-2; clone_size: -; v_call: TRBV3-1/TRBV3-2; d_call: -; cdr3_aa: CASSQDGTGVTGELFF; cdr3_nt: TGTGCCAGCAGCCAAGACGGGACGGGAGTCACCGGGGAGCTGTTTTTT
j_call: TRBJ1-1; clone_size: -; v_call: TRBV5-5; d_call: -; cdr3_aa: CASSYGREMNTEAFF; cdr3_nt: TGTGCCAGCAGCTACGGACGGGAGATGAACACTGAAGCTTTCTTT
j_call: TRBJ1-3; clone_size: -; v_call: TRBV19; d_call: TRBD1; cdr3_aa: CASSMGATGTGGNTIYF; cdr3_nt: TGTGCCAGTAGTATGGGGGCGACCGGGACAGGAGGAAACACCATATATTTT
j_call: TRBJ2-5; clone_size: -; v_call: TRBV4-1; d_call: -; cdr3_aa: CASSQRGETQYF; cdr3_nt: TGCGCCAGCAGCCAGCGGGGTGAGACCCAGTACTTC
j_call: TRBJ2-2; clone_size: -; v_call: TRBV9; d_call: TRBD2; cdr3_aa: CASSVASGRAHGELFF; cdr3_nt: TGTGCCAGCAGCGTAGCTAGCGGGAGGGCCCACGGGGAGCTGTTTTTT
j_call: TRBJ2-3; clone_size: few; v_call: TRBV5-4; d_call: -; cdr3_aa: CASRLISGTDTQYF; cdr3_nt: TGTGCCAGCAGATTGATTTCGGGGACAGATACGCAGTATTTT
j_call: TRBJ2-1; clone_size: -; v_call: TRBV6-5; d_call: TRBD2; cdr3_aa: CASSYSGGAEQFF; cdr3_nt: TGTGCCAGCAGTTACTCCGGGGGGGCCGAGCAGTTCTTC
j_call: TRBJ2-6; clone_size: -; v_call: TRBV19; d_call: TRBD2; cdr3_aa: CASSTSGSGANVLTF; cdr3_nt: TGTGCCAGTAGTACTAGCGGCTCTGGGGCCAACGTCCTGACTTTC
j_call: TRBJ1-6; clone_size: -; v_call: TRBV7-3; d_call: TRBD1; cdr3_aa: CASGTGQSSYNSPLHF; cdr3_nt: TGTGCCAGCGGGACAGGGCAAAGCTCCTATAATTCACCCCTCCACTTT
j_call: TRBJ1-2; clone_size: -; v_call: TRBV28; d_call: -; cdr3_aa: CASSSTSWYGYTF; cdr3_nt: TGTGCCAGCAGTTCTACCTCTTGGTATGGCTACACCTTC
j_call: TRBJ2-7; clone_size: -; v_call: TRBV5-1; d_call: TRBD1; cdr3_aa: CASSLDKAGGEQYF; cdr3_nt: TGCGCCAGCAGCTTGGATAAAGCAGGGGGTGAGCAGTACTTC
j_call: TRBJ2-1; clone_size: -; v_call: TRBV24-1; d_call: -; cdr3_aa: CATSDLNEQFF; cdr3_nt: TGTGCCACCAGTGATCTGAATGAGCAGTTCTTC
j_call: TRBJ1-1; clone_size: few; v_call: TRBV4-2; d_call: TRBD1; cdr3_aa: CASSHLGQGAAFF; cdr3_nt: TGTGCCAGCAGCCACCTCGGACAGGGGGCAGCTTTCTTT
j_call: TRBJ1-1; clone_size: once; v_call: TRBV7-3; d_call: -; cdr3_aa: CASSLQGQNTEAFF; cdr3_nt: TGTGCCAGCAGCTTACAGGGTCAGAACACTGAAGCTTTCTTT
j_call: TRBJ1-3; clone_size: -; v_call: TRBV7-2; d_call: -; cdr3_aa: CASSLGPGDTIYF; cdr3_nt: TGTGCCAGCAGCTTAGGTCCAGGGGACACCATATATTTT
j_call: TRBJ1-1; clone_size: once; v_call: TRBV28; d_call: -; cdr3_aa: CASSFSLGGSTEAFF; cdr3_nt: TGTGCCAGCAGTTTTAGCTTGGGGGGAAGTACTGAAGCTTTCTTT
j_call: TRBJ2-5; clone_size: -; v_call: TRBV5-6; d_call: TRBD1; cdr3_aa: CASSLDPGQIQETQYF; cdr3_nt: TGTGCCAGCAGCTTGGATCCGGGACAGATTCAAGAGACCCAGTACTTC
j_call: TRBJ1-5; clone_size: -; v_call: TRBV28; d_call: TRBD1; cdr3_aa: CASSFDRDRHQPQHF; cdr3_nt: TGTGCCAGCAGTTTCGACAGGGATCGGCATCAGCCCCAGCATTTT
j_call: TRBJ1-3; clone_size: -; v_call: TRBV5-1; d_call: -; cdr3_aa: CASSLRQIVYTIYF; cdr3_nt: TGCGCCAGCAGCTTGAGACAGATAGTATACACCATATATTTT
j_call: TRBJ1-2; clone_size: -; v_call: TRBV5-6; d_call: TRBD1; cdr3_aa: CASSLISGTGDPRGYTF; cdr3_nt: TGTGCCAGCAGCTTAATTTCCGGGACAGGGGACCCTCGGGGCTACACCTTC
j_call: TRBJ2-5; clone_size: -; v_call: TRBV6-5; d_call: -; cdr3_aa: CASNGGLPPETQYF; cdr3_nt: TGTGCCAGCAATGGGGGACTCCCTCCGGAGACCCAGTACTTC
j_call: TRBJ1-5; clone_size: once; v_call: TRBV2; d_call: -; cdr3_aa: CASSDVASNQPQHF; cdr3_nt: TGTGCCAGCAGTGATGTAGCTAGCAATCAGCCCCAGCATTTT
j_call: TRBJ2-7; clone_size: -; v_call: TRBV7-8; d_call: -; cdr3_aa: CASSPYQAARPYEQYF; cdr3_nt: TGTGCCAGCAGCCCCTACCAGGCCGCTCGTCCCTACGAGCAGTACTTC
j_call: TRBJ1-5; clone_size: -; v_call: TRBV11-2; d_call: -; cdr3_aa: CASSSWGGGQHF; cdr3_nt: TGTGCCAGCAGCTCCTGGGGGGGCGGCCAGCATTTT
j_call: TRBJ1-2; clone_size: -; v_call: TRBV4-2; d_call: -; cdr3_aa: CASSQEETSNYGYTF; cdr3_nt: TGTGCCAGCAGCCAAGAGGAGACGAGTAATTATGGCTACACCTTC
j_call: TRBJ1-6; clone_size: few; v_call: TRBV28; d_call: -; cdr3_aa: CASSSPRAYNSPLHF; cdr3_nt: TGTGCCAGCAGTTCCCCGCGGGCCTATAATTCACCCCTCCACTTT
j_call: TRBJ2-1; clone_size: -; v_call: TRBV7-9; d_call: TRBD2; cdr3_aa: CASDGGAYNEQFF; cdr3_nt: TGTGCCAGCGACGGGGGGGCGTACAATGAGCAGTTCTTC
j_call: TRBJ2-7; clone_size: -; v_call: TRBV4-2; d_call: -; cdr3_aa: CASSRDTGFNEQYF; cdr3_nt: TGTGCCAGCAGCCGCGACACCGGTTTTAACGAGCAGTACTTC
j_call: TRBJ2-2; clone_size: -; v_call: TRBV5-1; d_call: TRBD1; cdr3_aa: CASSARGQTGELFF; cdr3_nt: TGCGCCAGCAGTGCCAGGGGGCAAACCGGGGAGCTGTTTTTT
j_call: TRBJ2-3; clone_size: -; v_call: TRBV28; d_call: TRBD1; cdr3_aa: CASRTLTGSTSDTQYF; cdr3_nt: TGTGCCAGCAGAACCCTGACAGGGTCGACGTCAGATACGCAGTATTTT
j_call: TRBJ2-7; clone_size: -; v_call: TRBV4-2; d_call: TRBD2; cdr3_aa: CASSQGLADFEQYF; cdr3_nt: TGTGCCAGCAGCCAAGGACTAGCGGATTTCGAGCAGTACTTC
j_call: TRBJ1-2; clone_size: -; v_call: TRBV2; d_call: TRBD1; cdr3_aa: CASSEQGASYGYTF; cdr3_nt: TGTGCCAGCAGTGAACAGGGGGCTTCCTATGGCTACACCTTC